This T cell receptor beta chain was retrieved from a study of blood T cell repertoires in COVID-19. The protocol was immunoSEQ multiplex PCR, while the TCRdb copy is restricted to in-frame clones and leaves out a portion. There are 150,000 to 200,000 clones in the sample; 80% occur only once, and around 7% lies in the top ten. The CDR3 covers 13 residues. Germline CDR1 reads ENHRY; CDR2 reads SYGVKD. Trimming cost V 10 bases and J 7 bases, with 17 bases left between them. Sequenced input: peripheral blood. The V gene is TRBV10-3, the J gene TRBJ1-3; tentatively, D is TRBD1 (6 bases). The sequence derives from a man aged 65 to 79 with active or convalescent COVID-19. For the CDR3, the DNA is TGTGCCACCAGGGAACAGGGTGCTAACACCATATATTTT. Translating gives CATREQGANTIYF.